The rows below give T cell receptor beta chains drawn from one sample of a study of CD8 T cells in ankylosing spondylitis. TCRdb re-called the 5' RACE reads with MiXCR, one entry per CDR3 protein. The table shows about 240,000 distinct CDR3 sequences, with around 8% occurring only once. The sequenced material came from blood, either unsorted or a sorted T cell fraction (not recorded which). The source of these receptors is a female donor with ankylosing spondylitis or in good health (not recorded which). Both conserved end residues are part of each CDR3. D genes are given only for firm matches. Rows give clone size only sometimes, using once, few, many, or a class for an expanded clone.

NA	many	TRBV20-1	TRBJ2-1	TGCAGTGCTAGAGTTGTAACTAGTTGGGAGCAGTTCTTC	CSARVVTSWEQFF
NA	many	TRBV5-1	TRBJ2-3	TGCGCCAGCAGCTCTACCCTCACAGATACGCAGTATTTT	CASSSTLTDTQYF
TRBD2	NA	TRBV20-1	TRBJ2-1	TGCAGTGCTAGAGAACCAACTGCCGGGACTAGCGGGAGTTTGCATGAGCAGTTCTTC	CSAREPTAGTSGSLHEQFF
NA	many	TRBV25-1	TRBJ2-1	TGTGCCAGCAGTGATGGGGGACTCCAACAGTACAATGAGCAGTTCTTC	CASSDGGLQQYNEQFF
TRBD2	many	TRBV7-3	TRBJ2-3	TGTGCCAGCAGCTGGGCTAGCGGGAGCTCAGATACGCAGTATTTT	CASSWASGSSDTQYF
NA	many	TRBV19	TRBJ2-5	TGTGCCAGCAATATGCGGAAAGGGCAAGAGACCCAGTACTTC	CASNMRKGQETQYF
NA	many	TRBV7-6	TRBJ1-4	TGTGCCAGCAGCTTACAGGGAGGGGCAACTAATGAAAAACTGTTTTTT	CASSLQGGATNEKLFF
NA	many	TRBV5-6	TRBJ2-7	TGTGCCAGCAGCGGGGGGGAGACAGGGCTCGAGCAGTACTTC	CASSGGETGLEQYF
NA	many	TRBV7-9	TRBJ1-1	TGTGCCAGCAGCTTCTGGGGAAAAACTGAAGCTTTCTTT	CASSFWGKTEAFF
NA	many	TRBV20-1	TRBJ2-1	TGCAGTGCTCGCCACGGGCTACAGTTCAGTGAGCAGTTCTTC	CSARHGLQFSEQFF
NA	many	TRBV20-1	TRBJ2-3	TGCAGTGCTAGAGATAAACCCTTAGCGGAGGCCACAGATACGCAGTATTTT	CSARDKPLAEATDTQYF
NA	many	TRBV20-1	TRBJ1-1	TGCAGTGCGCTCCGGAGACGGAACACTGAAGCTTTCTTT	CSALRRRNTEAFF
NA	many	TRBV20-1	TRBJ2-1	TGCAGTGCTAAAGGCGATAGCTCCTACAATGAGCAGTTCTTC	CSAKGDSSYNEQFF
NA	many	TRBV20-1	TRBJ1-1	TGCAGTGCTAGAGGGACAGCCCTGGGCACTGAAGCTTTCTTT	CSARGTALGTEAFF
NA	many	TRBV7-9	TRBJ1-2	TGTGCCAGCAGCTTCGCAGGGGCAGGTTATGGCTACACCTTC	CASSFAGAGYGYTF
NA	many	TRBV20-1	TRBJ2-1	TGCAGTGCTAGTGTTCTAGAAGAGCCCGGCGAGCAGTTCTTC	CSASVLEEPGEQFF
TRBD2	many	TRBV5-1	TRBJ2-1	TGCGCCAGCAGCTTGAATAGAGGGAGCGGGAGGTACAATGAGCAGTTCTTC	CASSLNRGSGRYNEQFF
NA	many	TRBV20-1	TRBJ2-7	TGCAGTGCCAAGATGTCCTACGAGCAGTACTTC	CSAKMSYEQYF
NA	NA	TRBV10-3	TRBJ1-1	TGTGCCATCCGACCCGGGGGGGACATGAACACTGAAGCTTTCTTT	CAIRPGGDMNTEAFF
TRBD1	many	TRBV7-2	TRBJ1-2	TGTGCCAGCAGCTTAGGGACAGGGCGTAATGGCTACACCTTC	CASSLGTGRNGYTF
NA	many	TRBV6-2/TRBV6-3	TRBJ1-5	TGTGCCAGCAGTCAAGTCGTCTCCTGGGAGCCCCAGCATTTT	CASSQVVSWEPQHF
NA	many	TRBV5-1	TRBJ2-5	TGCGCCAGCAGCTGGGATACCAATACCTACCAAGAGACCCAGTACTTC	CASSWDTNTYQETQYF
TRBD2	many	TRBV20-1	TRBJ2-1	TGCAGTGCTCCCGAGTCCCTAGCGGGAAGGGATGAGCAGTTCTTC	CSAPESLAGRDEQFF
NA	many	TRBV11-3	TRBJ1-1	TGTGCCAGCAGCCCCCTGAGAAGGCCGAACACTGAAGCTTTCTTT	CASSPLRRPNTEAFF
TRBD2	many	TRBV9	TRBJ2-1	TGTGCCAGCACAGACCCTCGGGGGGACAATGAGCAGTTCTTC	CASTDPRGDNEQFF
TRBD2	NA	TRBV20-1	TRBJ2-7	TGCAGTGCTACCCCTCTAGCGGCTTTGTACGAGCAGTACTTC	CSATPLAALYEQYF
TRBD2	many	TRBV27	TRBJ2-1	TGTGCCAGCAGTTTAGGGTCTAGCGGGAGTTATGAGCAGTTCTTC	CASSLGSSGSYEQFF
TRBD1	many	TRBV12-3/TRBV12-4	TRBJ1-2	TGTGCCAGCAGTCTCCTGGGACAGCCTACTAACTATGGCTACACCTTC	CASSLLGQPTNYGYTF
TRBD1	many	TRBV20-1	TRBJ2-5	TGCAGTGCTATTATAACTGGGGGGACAGGGGGCGTAGAGACCCAGTACTTC	CSAIITGGTGGVETQYF
TRBD2	many	TRBV5-4	TRBJ2-1	TGTGCCAGCAGCTTGGGCACCGACCTAGCGGGAGGCAATGAGCAGTTCTTC	CASSLGTDLAGGNEQFF
NA	few	TRBV12-3/TRBV12-4	TRBJ2-6	TGTGCCAGCAGATATGGTTCGGGCGTCCTGACTTTC	CASRYGSGVLTF
NA	NA	TRBV6-2/TRBV6-3	TRBJ1-2	TGTGCCAGCAGTTGGGCTGGCGGCTACACCTTC	CASSWAGGYTF
TRBD2	NA	TRBV11-2	TRBJ2-3	TGTGCCAGCAGACTACTACTAGCGGGAAGCACAGATACGCAGTATTTT	CASRLLLAGSTDTQYF
TRBD2	NA	TRBV6-2/TRBV6-3	TRBJ2-3	TGTGCCAGCAGTTCGGAGCCGACTAGCGGATTCACAGATACGCAGTATTTT	CASSSEPTSGFTDTQYF
TRBD2	many	TRBV6-2/TRBV6-3	TRBJ2-6	TGTGCCACCTGGGGGACTACCTACTCTGGGGCCAACGTCCTGACTTTC	CATWGTTYSGANVLTF
TRBD1	many	TRBV14	TRBJ2-7	TGTGCCAGCAGCCAGGGACAGGGGGCGGTTTACGAGCAGTACTTC	CASSQGQGAVYEQYF
TRBD2	many	TRBV5-1	TRBJ2-3	TGCGCCAGCAGACTTTCTAGCGGTTACACAGATACGCAGTATTTT	CASRLSSGYTDTQYF